Shown below are 16 T cell receptor beta chains from a single sample sequenced in a study of technical replicates of blood from a few donors. The data were produced by immunoSEQ multiplex PCR, yet TCRdb's version contains in-frame clones alone and is incomplete. Of some 14,000 clones listed, about four fifths are singletons. The sample taken for sequencing was PBMCs. These receptors all stem from a human donor in good health.

The rearrangement joins TRBV5-4 to TRBJ2-3; 12 nucleotides match TRBD2. V was pared by 3 bases and J by 14 bases, with 7 bases of the junction left unmatched. The CDR3 runs to 13 residues. CDR1 and CDR2 (germline): SGHNT, YYREEE (reference sequence). CDR3 nucleotide sequence: TGTGCCAGCAGCTCAGGGACTAGCGGGTTTCTGTATTTT. Translating gives CASSSGTSGFLYF. Looking up the rest from reference TRBV5-4 and TRBJ2-3 gives the full variable domain: ETGVTQSPTHLIKTRGQQVTLRCSSQSGHNTVSWYQQALGQGPQFIFQYYREEENGRGNFPPRFSGLQFPNYSSELNVNALELDDSALYLCASSSGTSGFLYFGPGTRLTVL.

This clone showed up just a few times. The chain joins TRBV7-3 to TRBJ2-2; 7 bases line up with TRBD2. Germline CDR1 is SGHTA and CDR2 is FQGTGA. There are 13 residues in the CDR3. The V segment lost 8 bases and the J segment 3 bases; nucleotides outside the gene matches: 3. CDR3 amino acids: CASRDYYTGELFF. CDR3 nucleotides: TGTGCCAGCCGGGACTATTACACCGGGGAGCTGTTTTTT.

A word on this clone: The same CDR3 is also encoded by other DNA sequences in this sample. The chain carries TRBV2 and TRBJ1-1; a weak D match, TRBD1 (6 bases). V was clipped by 4 bases and J by 1 base, with 7 bases between them. The CDR3 is 13 residues long. Germline CDR1 SNHLY, CDR2 FYNNEI. The chain's CDR3 is CASSAQGNTEAFF. The CDR3 coding sequence is TGTGCCAGCAGTGCACAGGGGAACACTGAAGCTTTCTTT.

The chain is built from TRBV6-6 and TRBJ2-7, with TRBD1 matching 9 bases. The CDR3 is 14 amino acids. The germline gives CDR1 MNHNY, CDR2 SVGAGI (reference sequence). J was trimmed by 6 bases and V by 3 bases; bases with no gene match: 6. CDR3 DNA sequence: TGTGCCAGCAGTTATTCAGGACAGGGGCGCGAGCAGTACTTC. As protein: CASSYSGQGREQYF.

The V call is TRBV19, the J call TRBJ1-5; TRBD1 matches at 7 bases. The J segment lost 1 base and the V segment lost 8 bases, leaving 2 bases of the junction unmatched. Germline assignment: CDR1 LNHDA and CDR2 SQIVND (reference sequence). CDR3 length equals 13 residues. This CDR3 is CASGTVSNQPQHF. The CDR3 DNA reads TGTGCCAGTGGGACAGTAAGCAATCAGCCCCAGCATTTT.

The chain links TRBV13 to TRBJ2-7; D is ambiguous. Trimming shortened V by 5 bases and J by 1 base, and 9 bases separated the two germline ends. From germline, CDR1 is PRHDT and CDR2 FYEKMQ (reference sequence). This CDR3 is 13 amino acids long. The CDR3 sequence is CASSPGLSYEQYF. In DNA form, the CDR3 reads TGTGCCAGCAGCCCTGGGCTGTCCTACGAGCAGTACTTC.

The chain joins TRBV18 to TRBJ2-2, with D possibly being TRBD2 (5 bases). Deletions cut 3 bases from V and 6 bases from J, with 14 bases between. This CDR3 spans 15 amino acids. The germline V gene has CDR1 KGHSH and CDR2 LQKENI. As DNA, the CDR3 is TGTGCCAGCTCACCCGGCCCGTCGGGGTCCGGGGAGCTGTTTTTT. Translation: CASSPGPSGSGELFF.

The chain links TRBV28 to TRBJ2-2; D might be TRBD1 (5 bases). V lost 4 bases, J lost 7 bases, and 13 bases lay in between. This CDR3 spans 14 amino acids. The germline CDR1 and CDR2 sequences are MDHEN and SYDVKM. The CDR3 loop reads CASSSYRTIGELFF. The DNA for the CDR3 is TGTGCCAGCAGTTCATACAGGACGATCGGGGAGCTGTTTTTT.

This rearrangement joins TRBV28 to TRBJ2-7; 7 nucleotides line up with TRBD1. CDR1 and CDR2 (germline): MDHEN, SYDVKM. CDR3 length equals 14 residues. V gave up 6 bases and J gave up 5 bases; unmatched junction bases: 10. The CDR3 DNA reads TGTGCCAGCAGCAGGACAGGAACCCCCCACGAGCAGTACTTC. Translated: CASSRTGTPHEQYF.

The gene calls are TRBV27 and TRBJ2-5, with a weak D call TRBD2 (5 bases). Germline V CDR1 and CDR2: MNHEY, SMNVEV (reference sequence). The CDR3 sequence is 15 residues long. Trimming removed 3 bases at V and 7 bases at J, with 18 bases between. The CDR3 sequence: CASSFAPAVGGTQYF. DNA of the CDR3: TGTGCCAGCAGTTTCGCACCCGCTGTCGGAGGGACCCAGTACTTC.

The J gene is TRBJ2-7, the V gene TRBV5-1; 10 nucleotides align to TRBD2. The ends lost 2 bases at V and 3 bases at J; junction bases unmatched: 5. The CDR3 is 15 amino acids. CDR1 is SGHRS and CDR2 is YFSETQ in the germline V gene. In nucleotides, the CDR3 is TGCGCCAGCAGCTTCCTAGCGGGAGTTATCTACGAGCAGTACTTC. It translates to CASSFLAGVIYEQYF.

The rearrangement uses TRBV9 and TRBJ2-7; 12 positions match TRBD2. The CDR3 runs 14 residues. Germline V gives CDR1 SGDLS, CDR2 YYNGEE. V trimming: 4 bases; J trimming: 6 bases; junction bases outside the gene matches: 5. The CDR3 DNA reads TGTGCCAGCAGCAAACTAGCGGGGGGCCGCGAGCAGTACTTC. Its protein is CASSKLAGGREQYF.

The chain couples TRBV20-1 to TRBJ2-7; D gene unclear. The CDR3 extends over 10 amino acids. Trimming shortened V by 5 bases and J by 4 bases, and 6 bases separated the two germline ends. In germline, CDR1 is DFQATT, CDR2 SNEGSKA (reference sequence). The CDR3 nucleotides read TGCAGTGCTCCCTTATACGAGCAGTACTTC. Translating gives CSAPLYEQYF.

The chain carries TRBV19 and TRBJ2-1; a possible D gene is TRBD2 (6 bases). Germline loops: CDR1 LNHDA, CDR2 SQIVND (reference sequence). The CDR3 is made up of 14 amino acids. Trimming took off 7 bases at V and 4 bases at J, with 14 bases between the two ends. The CDR3: CASTTGSMYNEQFF. CDR3 DNA: TGTGCCAGTACTACCGGGAGTATGTACAATGAGCAGTTCTTC.

This clone has a single count. The chain employs TRBV2 and TRBJ2-5; D call uncertain. Germline values: CDR1 SNHLY, CDR2 FYNNEI. This CDR3 has 13 amino acids. The V gene lost 4 bases and the J gene lost 2 bases, with 8 bases spanning the gap. CDR3: CASSVRQQETQYF. As DNA, the CDR3 is TGTGCCAGCAGTGTTAGACAACAAGAGACCCAGTACTTC.

V is TRBV6-1 and J is TRBJ2-7; D might be TRBD2 (5 bases). Germline V CDR1 and CDR2: MNHNS, SASEGT. V lost 7 bases and J 6 bases, leaving 22 bases between the germline ends. The CDR3 length is 15 residues. CDR3: CASTRPTSGGFEQYF. The CDR3 nucleotides are TGTGCCAGCACTCGACCGACCAGCGGTGGGTTCGAGCAGTACTTC.